The rows below give T cell receptor beta chains drawn from one sample of a study of shared clonotypes between healthy human individuals. Clones were sequenced by immunoSEQ multiplex PCR, and TCRdb holds only the in-frame ones, with some missing. The sample includes 2 million or so clones, approximately 94% of them seen just once. The sequenced material came from naive CD8+ T cells sorted from blood. These receptors came from a man younger than 30 in good health. CDR3s include the opening cysteine and the closing phenylalanine or tryptophan. The D gene is left open where the match is weak. Rows give clone size only sometimes, using once, few, many, or a class for an expanded clone.

TRBJ1-4	NA	NA	15	TRBV6-1	CASNQRSTTNEKLFF	TGTGCCAGCAACCAAAGGTCGACAACTAATGAAAAACTGTTTTTT
TRBJ1-2	NA	NA	13	TRBV14	CASRPGTAYGYTF	TGTGCCAGCAGACCAGGGACGGCGTATGGCTACACCTTC
TRBJ2-3	TRBD2	NA	16	TRBV6-1	CASSGNLAGGPDTQYF	TGTGCCAGCAGTGGCAACCTAGCGGGAGGGCCAGATACGCAGTATTTT
TRBJ2-3	TRBD2	NA	14	TRBV7-9	CASSTIGGADTQYF	TGTGCCAGCAGCACCATCGGGGGGGCAGATACGCAGTATTTT
TRBJ1-5	TRBD1	NA	14	TRBV30	CAWSAGQDNQPQHF	TGTGCCTGGAGCGCGGGACAGGACAATCAGCCCCAGCATTTT
TRBJ1-2	NA	NA	13	TRBV27	CASSPGASYGYTF	TGTGCCAGCAGTCCAGGGGCCTCCTATGGCTACACCTTC
TRBJ1-4	NA	NA	17	TRBV7-9	CASSPRDGLGRSEKLFF	TGTGCCAGCAGCCCCCGGGACGGCCTTGGGAGGAGTGAAAAACTGTTTTTT
TRBJ2-7	NA	NA	17	TRBV4-3	CASSHLTEGGIPYEQYF	TGCGCCAGCAGCCATCTAACAGAGGGGGGGATTCCCTACGAGCAGTACTTC
TRBJ2-7	TRBD2	NA	16	TRBV18	CASSPWVAGSPYEQYF	TGTGCCAGCTCACCGTGGGTAGCGGGTAGCCCCTACGAGCAGTACTTC
TRBJ1-1	NA	NA	15	TRBV5-1	CASSLALYGNTEAFF	TGCGCCAGCAGCTTGGCGTTGTACGGGAACACTGAAGCTTTCTTT
TRBJ2-2	TRBD1	NA	15	TRBV2	CASSGDRGNTGELFF	TGTGCCAGCAGTGGGGACAGGGGCAACACCGGGGAGCTGTTTTTT
TRBJ2-1	TRBD2	NA	14	TRBV25-1	CASSGREGYNEQFF	TGTGCCAGCAGTGGACGGGAGGGATACAATGAGCAGTTCTTC
TRBJ2-5	NA	NA	14	TRBV25-1	CASSEDSRLETQYF	TGTGCCAGCAGTGAGGACAGCCGCCTCGAGACCCAGTACTTC
TRBJ1-5	NA	NA	16	TRBV4-1	CASSQEIAGGNQPQHF	TGCGCCAGCAGCCAAGAAATCGCGGGGGGCAATCAGCCCCAGCATTTT
TRBJ2-7	NA	few	12	TRBV30	CAWSGGSYEQYF	TGTGCCTGGAGTGGAGGTTCCTACGAGCAGTACTTC
TRBJ2-7	NA	NA	15	TRBV7-9	CASSLGAGTIYEQYF	TGTGCCAGCAGCTTAGGTGCCGGGACAATCTACGAGCAGTACTTC
TRBJ1-2	NA	NA	15	TRBV6-5	CASSALRELWYGYTF	TGTGCCAGCAGTGCCCTACGGGAACTCTGGTATGGCTACACCTTC
TRBJ2-7	NA	NA	11	TRBV30	CAWFTGTEQYF	TGTGCCTGGTTCACAGGCACCGAGCAGTACTTC
TRBJ1-4	NA	NA	15	TRBV6-5	CASSYFLGSNEKLFF	TGTGCCAGCAGTTACTTTTTGGGGTCGAATGAAAAACTGTTTTTT
TRBJ2-7	NA	NA	15	TRBV4-1	CASSQAVSYSYEQYF	TGCGCCAGCAGCCAAGCTGTCAGCTACTCCTACGAGCAGTACTTC
TRBJ1-4	NA	NA	13	TRBV4-1	CASSQVVNEKLFF	TGCGCCAGCAGCCAAGTCGTTAATGAAAAACTGTTTTTT
TRBJ2-7	TRBD1	once	15	TRBV28	CASSGGTGGLYEQYF	TGTGCCAGCAGCGGGGGGACAGGGGGACTCTACGAGCAGTACTTC
TRBJ2-7	TRBD1	NA	12	TRBV9	CASSPTGGEQYF	TGTGCCAGCAGCCCGACAGGGGGGGAGCAGTACTTC
TRBJ2-5	NA	NA	12	TRBV6-5	CASSPREETQYF	TGTGCCAGCAGTCCTAGGGAAGAGACCCAGTACTTC
TRBJ2-5	TRBD1	NA	15	TRBV10-3	CAISESDRAQETQYF	TGTGCCATCAGTGAGTCCGACAGGGCCCAAGAGACCCAGTACTTC
TRBJ2-5	NA	few	11	TRBV20-1	CSGVEGETQYF	TGCAGTGGAGTGGAGGGAGAGACCCAGTACTTC
TRBJ1-2	NA	NA	13	TRBV2	CAHQQELIYGYTF	TGTGCCCACCAGCAGGAACTGATCTATGGCTACACCTTC
TRBJ1-1	TRBD1	NA	15	TRBV7-9	CASSPGQGFLTEAFF	TGTGCCAGCAGCCCGGGACAGGGATTTTTGACTGAAGCTTTCTTT
TRBJ2-7	NA	NA	13	TRBV6-1	CASSPRTVYEQYF	TGTGCCAGCAGCCCCAGGACAGTCTACGAGCAGTACTTC
TRBJ2-1	NA	NA	17	TRBV4-3	CASSQDLGGLTYNEQFF	TGCGCCAGCAGCCAAGATTTAGGAGGCCTAACCTACAATGAGCAGTTCTTC
TRBJ2-7	NA	NA	16	TRBV4-3	CASSQGWGERAYEQYF	TGCGCCAGCAGCCAGGGATGGGGGGAGAGGGCATACGAGCAGTACTTC
TRBJ2-5	NA	NA	13	TRBV19	CASSPDLEETQYF	TGTGCCAGTAGTCCGGACTTAGAAGAGACCCAGTACTTC
TRBJ2-7	NA	NA	14	TRBV13	CASSSLGADDEQYF	TGTGCCAGCAGCTCCCTTGGGGCGGACGACGAGCAGTACTTC
TRBJ2-3	NA	NA	15	TRBV6-6	CASSPGPPRTDTQYF	TGTGCCAGCAGTCCGGGCCCGCCACGCACAGATACGCAGTATTTT
TRBJ2-3	TRBD2	NA	18	TRBV10-1	CASSDWTSGGISTDTQYF	TGCGCCAGCAGTGACTGGACTAGCGGGGGAATTAGCACAGATACGCAGTATTTT
TRBJ1-4	TRBD1	NA	16	TRBV19	CASTSDREGTNEKLFF	TGTGCCAGTACCTCGGACAGGGAAGGAACTAATGAAAAACTGTTTTTT
TRBJ1-4	NA	NA	10	TRBV7-3	CASYPGDVFF	TGTGCCAGCTACCCCGGTGATGTGTTTTTT